The present TCR beta chain was sequenced within a study of cytomegalovirus exposure and HLA in healthy donors. Study-wide results and limits: TRBV6-2, TRBV6-3 and other indistinguishable V segments were excluded. Sequencing depth roughly uniform across donors was assumed in presence/absence analyses. Later analysis revealed greater clonal expansion in HLA-associated TCR beta chains than in equally common others.

Vbeta (60) and Jbeta (13) primers were used in the PCR. Sequencing used immunoSEQ multiplex PCR; TCRdb keeps in-frame clones, though not all of them. The sample carries more than 25,000 clones, around 70% recorded once. As for this clone: Its antigen is currently unknown.

V was cut by 3 bases and J by 5 bases, with 11 bases left in between. Germline assignment: CDR1 SGHRS and CDR2 YFSETQ. The CDR3 extends over 13 amino acids. The chain uses TRBV5-1 and TRBJ1-2; D call uncertain. The sample comprised PBMCs. This clonotype originated in a woman aged 45-65 years in good health and CMV-seronegative. The CDR3 is CASSYQERYGYTF. In DNA, the CDR3 is TGCGCCAGCAGCTATCAAGAGAGGTATGGCTACACCTTC.